This T cell receptor (beta chain) was sequenced in a study of post-analysis software for immune sequencing data. Germline V lookup: CDR1 SGHRS, CDR2 YFSETQ. The germline V and J ends were trimmed by 1 base and 0 bases, with 4 bases remaining between them. The CDR3 extends over 14 amino acids. Incorporated into the TCR beta cDNA libraries were unique molecular identifiers, which served to reduce PCR and sequencing biases. From about 0.98 to 11 million T cells, a few hundred thousand cDNA molecules were obtained. TCRdb redid the calling of the PCR reads with MiXCR, one entry per CDR3 protein. The sample comprises around 190,000 distinct CDR3 sequences, approximately 28% of which are singletons, and roughly 3.5% rests with the top ten. Study-level results: Controls had lower frequencies than patients of 4 or 5 TRBV segments, which included TRBV5-6, TRBV5-1 and TRBV20-1.

This clonotype has just a few counts. Its antigen remains unknown. This chain uses TRBV5-1 with TRBJ1-4; D is undetermined. The clonotype originates from a girl aged 2-17 years with multiple sclerosis. What was sequenced was blood. The CDR3 here is CASSLTTTNEKLFF. DNA of the CDR3: TGCGCCAGCAGCTTGACAACAACTAATGAAAAACTGTTTTTT.